This T cell receptor (beta chain) was observed in a study of identical twins. Study-wide findings and caveats: There was an excess of low generation probability in the out-of-frame alpha sequences that twins shared. Beta out-of-frame sequences showed weaker excess twin sharing.

To note about this clonotype: Its antigen is not known.

Unique molecular identifiers were present on the cDNA, and a universal primer site came from template switching. TCRdb reprocessed the 5' RACE reads via MiXCR and lists one record per CDR3 protein. This repertoire shows roughly 280,000 distinct CDR3 sequences, 7.5% to 9.5% found once; its top ten account for about 7.1%. This CDR3 contains 16 residues. V lost 5 bases, J lost 2 bases, and 8 bases stayed unmatched. Germline V lookup: CDR1 ENHRY, CDR2 SYGVKD. These sequences were also reported in another study, on yellow fever vaccine responses in identical twins. That source reports: After vaccination, twins' T cell response reportedly seemed partly convergent, partly personalized.

Sequenced input: CD8+ T cells sorted from blood. This rearrangement joins TRBV10-3 to TRBJ2-2, with TRBD1 identical over 7 bases. The receptor comes from a woman in her late teens or twenties in good health. For the CDR3, the DNA is TGTGCCATCAGTAGTACCGGGACAGATAACACCGGGGAGCTGTTTTTT. Translated, it gives CAISSTGTDNTGELFF.